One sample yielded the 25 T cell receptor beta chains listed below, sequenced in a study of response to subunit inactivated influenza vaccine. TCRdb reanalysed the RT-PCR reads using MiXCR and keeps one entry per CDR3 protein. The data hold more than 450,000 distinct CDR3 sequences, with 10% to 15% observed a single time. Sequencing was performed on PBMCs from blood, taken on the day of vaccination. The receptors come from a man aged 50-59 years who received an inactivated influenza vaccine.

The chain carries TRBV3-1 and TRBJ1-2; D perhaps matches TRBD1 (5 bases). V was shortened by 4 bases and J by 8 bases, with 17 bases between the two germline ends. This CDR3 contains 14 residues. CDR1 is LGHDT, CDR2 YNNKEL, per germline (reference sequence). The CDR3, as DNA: TGTGCCAGCAGCCTTAATAAGGGACCTTACGGCTACACCTTC. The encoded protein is CASSLNKGPYGYTF. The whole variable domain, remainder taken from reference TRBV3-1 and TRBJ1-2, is DTAVSQTPKYLVTQMGNDKSIKCEQNLGHDTMYWYKQDSKKFLKIMFSYNNKELIINETVPNRFSPKSPDKAHLNLHINSLELGDSAVYFCASSLNKGPYGYTFGSGTRLTVV.

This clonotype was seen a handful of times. The CDR3 DNA reads as TGTGCCAGCAGCTTAGTTAATACGCAGTATTTT. Encoded protein: CASSLVNTQYF. The J gene is TRBJ2-3, the V gene TRBV7-2; no definite D call. Germline V CDR1 and CDR2: SGHTA, FQGNSA. The CDR3 covers 11 residues. Deletions cut 1 base from V and 7 bases from J, with 3 bases between.

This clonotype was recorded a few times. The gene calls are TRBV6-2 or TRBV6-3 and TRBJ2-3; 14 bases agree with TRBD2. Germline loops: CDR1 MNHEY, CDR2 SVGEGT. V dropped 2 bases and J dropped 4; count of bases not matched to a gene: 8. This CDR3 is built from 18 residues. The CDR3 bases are TGTGCCAGCAGTTACGCGACTAGCGGGGGGGCGAATTCAGATACGCAGTATTTT. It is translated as CASSYATSGGANSDTQYF.

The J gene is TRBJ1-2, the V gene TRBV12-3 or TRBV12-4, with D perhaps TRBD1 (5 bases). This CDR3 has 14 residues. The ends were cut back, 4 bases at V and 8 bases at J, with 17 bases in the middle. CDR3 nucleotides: TGTGCCAGCAGTTGGGACTCCCAGGCCGGGGGCTACACCTTC. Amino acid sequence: CASSWDSQAGGYTF.

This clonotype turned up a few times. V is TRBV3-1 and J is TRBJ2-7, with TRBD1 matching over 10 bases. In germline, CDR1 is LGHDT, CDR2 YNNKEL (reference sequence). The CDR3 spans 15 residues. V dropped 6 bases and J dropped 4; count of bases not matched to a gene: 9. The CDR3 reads CASRDGTGVFYEQYF. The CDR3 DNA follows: TGTGCCAGCAGAGACGGGACAGGGGTTTTTTACGAGCAGTACTTC.

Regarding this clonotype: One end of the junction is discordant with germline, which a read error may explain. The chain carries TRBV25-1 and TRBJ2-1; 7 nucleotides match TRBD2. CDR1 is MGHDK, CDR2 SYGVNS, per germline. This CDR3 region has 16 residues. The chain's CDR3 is CASSDAGAHSYNEQFF. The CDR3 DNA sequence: TGTGCCAGCAGTGATGCGGGAGCTCACTCCTACAATGAGCAGTTTTTC.

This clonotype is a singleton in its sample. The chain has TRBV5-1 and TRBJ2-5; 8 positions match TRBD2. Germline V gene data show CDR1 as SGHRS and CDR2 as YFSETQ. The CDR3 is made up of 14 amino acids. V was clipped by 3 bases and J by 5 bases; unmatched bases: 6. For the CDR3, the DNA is TGCGCCAGCAGCTCCGGGGGGGCGCGGGAGACCCAGTACTTC. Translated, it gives CASSSGGARETQYF.

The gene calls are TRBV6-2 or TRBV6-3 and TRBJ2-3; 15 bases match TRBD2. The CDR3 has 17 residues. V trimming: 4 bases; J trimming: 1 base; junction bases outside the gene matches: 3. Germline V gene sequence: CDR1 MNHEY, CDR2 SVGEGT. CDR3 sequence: CASSWTSGRARTDTQYF. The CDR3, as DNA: TGTGCCAGCAGTTGGACTAGCGGGAGGGCCCGCACAGATACGCAGTATTTT.

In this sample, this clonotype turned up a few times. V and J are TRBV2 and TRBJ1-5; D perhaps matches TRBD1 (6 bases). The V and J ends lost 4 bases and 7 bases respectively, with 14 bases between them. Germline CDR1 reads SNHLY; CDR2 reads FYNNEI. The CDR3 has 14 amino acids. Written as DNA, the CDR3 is TGTGCCAGCAGTGTATTAGGGACACGGCAGCCCCAGCATTTT. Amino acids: CASSVLGTRQPQHF.

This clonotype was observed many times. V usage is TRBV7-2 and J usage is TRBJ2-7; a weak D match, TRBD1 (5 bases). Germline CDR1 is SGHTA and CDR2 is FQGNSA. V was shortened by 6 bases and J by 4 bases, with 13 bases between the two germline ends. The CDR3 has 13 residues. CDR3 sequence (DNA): TGTGCCAGCAGTTTTAGGGGAAGTTACGAGCAGTACTTC. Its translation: CASSFRGSYEQYF.

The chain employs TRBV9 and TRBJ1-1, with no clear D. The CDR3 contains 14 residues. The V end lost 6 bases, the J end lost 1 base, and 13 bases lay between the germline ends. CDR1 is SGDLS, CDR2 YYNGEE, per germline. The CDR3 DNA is TGTGCCAGCACCTTATGGGAGACGAACACTGAAGCTTTCTTT. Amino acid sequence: CASTLWETNTEAFF. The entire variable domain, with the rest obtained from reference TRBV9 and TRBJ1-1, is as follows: DSGVTQTPKHLITATGQRVTLRCSPRSGDLSVYWYQQSLDQGLQFLIQYYNGEERAKGNILERFSAQQFPDLHSELNLSSLELGDSALYFCASTLWETNTEAFFGQGTRLTVV.

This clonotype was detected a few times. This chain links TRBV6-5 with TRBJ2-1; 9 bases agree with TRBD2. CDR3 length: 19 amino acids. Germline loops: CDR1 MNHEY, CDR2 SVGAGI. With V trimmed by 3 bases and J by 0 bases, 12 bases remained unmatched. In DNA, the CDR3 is TGTGCCAGCAGTTATAGGGTAGCGGGGGCCCCGAGCTCCTACAATGAGCAGTTCTTC. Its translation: CASSYRVAGAPSSYNEQFF.

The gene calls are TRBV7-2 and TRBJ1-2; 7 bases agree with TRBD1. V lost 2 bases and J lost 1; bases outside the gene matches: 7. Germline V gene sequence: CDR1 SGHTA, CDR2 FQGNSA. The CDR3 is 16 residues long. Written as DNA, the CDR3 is TGTGCCAGCAGCTTAACAGGGGTTGAACTTAACTATGGCTACACCTTC. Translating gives CASSLTGVELNYGYTF.

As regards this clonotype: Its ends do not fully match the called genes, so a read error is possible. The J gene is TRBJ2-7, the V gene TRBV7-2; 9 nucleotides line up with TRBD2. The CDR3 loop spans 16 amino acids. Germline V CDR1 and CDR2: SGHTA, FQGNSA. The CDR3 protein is CASSLGGGGALYELYF. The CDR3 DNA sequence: TGTGCCAGCAGCTTAGGTGGCGGGGGGGCCCTCTACGAGCTGTACTTC.

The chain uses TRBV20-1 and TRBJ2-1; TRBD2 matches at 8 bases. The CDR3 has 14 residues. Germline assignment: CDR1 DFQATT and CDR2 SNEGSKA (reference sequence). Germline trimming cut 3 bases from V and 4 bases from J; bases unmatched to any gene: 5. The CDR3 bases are TGCAGTGCTAGGGGCGGGGGGATGTACAATGAGCAGTTCTTC. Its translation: CSARGGGMYNEQFF.

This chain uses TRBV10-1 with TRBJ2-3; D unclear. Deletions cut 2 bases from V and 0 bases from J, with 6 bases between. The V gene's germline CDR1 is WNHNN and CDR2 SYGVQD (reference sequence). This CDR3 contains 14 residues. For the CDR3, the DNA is TGCGCCAGCAGTGAGCTGTCTAGCACAGATACGCAGTATTTT. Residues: CASSELSSTDTQYF.

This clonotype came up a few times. CDR3 nucleotide sequence: TGTGCCAGCAGAGAGACGAGATTCCAAGAGACCCAGTACTTC. Protein sequence: CASRETRFQETQYF. This chain links TRBV6-1 with TRBJ2-5; D unresolved. From germline, CDR1 is MNHNS and CDR2 SASEGT. There are 14 residues in the CDR3. Trimming removed 6 bases from V and 1 base from J, with 12 bases in between.

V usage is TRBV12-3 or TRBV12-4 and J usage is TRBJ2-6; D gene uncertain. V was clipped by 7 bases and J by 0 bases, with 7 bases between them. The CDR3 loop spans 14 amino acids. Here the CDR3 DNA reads TGTGCCAGCAAACAGAGCTCTGGGGCCAACGTCCTGACTTTC. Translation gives CASKQSSGANVLTF.

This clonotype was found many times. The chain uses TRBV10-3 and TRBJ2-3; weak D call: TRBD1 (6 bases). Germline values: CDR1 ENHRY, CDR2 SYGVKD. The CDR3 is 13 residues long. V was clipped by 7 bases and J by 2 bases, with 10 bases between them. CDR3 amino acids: CAITPGDTDTQYF. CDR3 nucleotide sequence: TGTGCCATCACACCAGGGGACACAGATACGCAGTATTTT.

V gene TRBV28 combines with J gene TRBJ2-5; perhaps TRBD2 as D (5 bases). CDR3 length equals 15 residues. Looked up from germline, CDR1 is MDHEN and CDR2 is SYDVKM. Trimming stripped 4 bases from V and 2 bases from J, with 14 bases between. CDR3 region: CASSSSVGGQETQYF. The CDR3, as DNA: TGTGCCAGCAGTTCCTCGGTTGGCGGGCAAGAGACCCAGTACTTC.

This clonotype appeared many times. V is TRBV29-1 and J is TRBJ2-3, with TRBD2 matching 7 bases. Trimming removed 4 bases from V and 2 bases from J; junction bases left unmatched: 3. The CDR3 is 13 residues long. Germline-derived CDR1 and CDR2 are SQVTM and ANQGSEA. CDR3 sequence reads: CSVVREYTDTQYF. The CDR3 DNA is TGCAGCGTTGTGCGGGAGTACACAGATACGCAGTATTTT.

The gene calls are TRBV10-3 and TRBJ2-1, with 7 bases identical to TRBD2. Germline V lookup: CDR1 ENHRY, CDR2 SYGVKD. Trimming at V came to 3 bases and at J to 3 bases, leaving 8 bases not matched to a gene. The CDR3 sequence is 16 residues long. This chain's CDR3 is CAISELTSEHYNEQFF. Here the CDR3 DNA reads TGTGCCATCAGTGAACTAACTAGCGAACACTACAATGAGCAGTTCTTC.

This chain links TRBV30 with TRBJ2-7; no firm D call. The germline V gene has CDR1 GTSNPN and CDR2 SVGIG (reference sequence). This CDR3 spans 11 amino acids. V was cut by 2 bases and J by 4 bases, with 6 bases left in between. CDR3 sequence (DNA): TGTGCCTGGAGTAATGTATACGAGCAGTACTTC. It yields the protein CAWSNVYEQYF.

CDR3 sequence (DNA): TGTGCCAGCAGCTTAGCCGGGACTAGCGGGAATGAGCAGTTCTTC. Amino acid sequence: CASSLAGTSGNEQFF. The V gene is TRBV7-9, the J gene TRBJ2-1; 12 bases fit TRBD2. The CDR3 spans 15 residues. Germline V lookup: CDR1 SEHNR, CDR2 FQNEAQ (reference sequence). J lost 7 bases, V lost 0 bases, and 1 base had no gene match.

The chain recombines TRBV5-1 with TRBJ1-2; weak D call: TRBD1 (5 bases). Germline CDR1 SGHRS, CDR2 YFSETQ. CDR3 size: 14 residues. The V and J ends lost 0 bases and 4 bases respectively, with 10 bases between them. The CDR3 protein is CASSLVGRSYGYTF. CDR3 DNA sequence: TGCGCCAGCAGCTTGGTGGGACGGTCCTATGGCTACACCTTC. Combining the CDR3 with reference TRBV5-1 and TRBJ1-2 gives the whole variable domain KAGVTQTPRYLIKTRGQQVTLSCSPISGHRSVSWYQQTPGQGLQFLFEYFSETQRNKGNFPGRFSGRQFSNSRSEMNVSTLELGDSALYLCASSLVGRSYGYTFGSGTRLTVV.